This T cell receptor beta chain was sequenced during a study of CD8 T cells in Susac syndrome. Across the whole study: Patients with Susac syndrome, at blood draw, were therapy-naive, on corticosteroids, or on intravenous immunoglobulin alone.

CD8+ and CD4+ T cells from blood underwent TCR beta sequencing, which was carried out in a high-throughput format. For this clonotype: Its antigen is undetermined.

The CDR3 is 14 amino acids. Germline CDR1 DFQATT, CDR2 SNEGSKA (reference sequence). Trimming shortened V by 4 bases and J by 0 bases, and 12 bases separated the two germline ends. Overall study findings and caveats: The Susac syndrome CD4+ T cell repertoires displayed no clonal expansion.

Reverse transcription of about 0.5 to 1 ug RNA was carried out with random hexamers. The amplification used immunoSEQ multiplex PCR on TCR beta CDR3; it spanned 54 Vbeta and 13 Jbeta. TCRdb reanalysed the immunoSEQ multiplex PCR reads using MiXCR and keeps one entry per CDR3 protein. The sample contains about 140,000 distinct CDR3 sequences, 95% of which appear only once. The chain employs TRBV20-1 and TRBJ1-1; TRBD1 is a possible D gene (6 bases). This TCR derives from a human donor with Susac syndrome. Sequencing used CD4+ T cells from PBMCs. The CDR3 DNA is TGCAGTGCTACTCTCAGGGGTCTGAACACTGAAGCTTTCTTT. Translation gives CSATLRGLNTEAFF.